The text below deals with one T cell receptor beta chain. Its antigen is not identified. The sample belongs to a study of graft-versus-host responses after intestinal transplantation. Study-level information: The recipients all started with anti-thymocyte globulin induction and then took tacrolimus and steroids for approximately 3 years. Study outcomes and limitations: Recipient marrow contained GvH clones, some of which appeared first in ileum or blood. Individuals carrying graft-donor T cell macrochimerism showed high graft-versus-host to host-versus-graft clonal ratios in allografts.

Only in-frame clones appear in the TCRdb table, and some are missing; sequencing was by immunoSEQ multiplex PCR. The repertoire holds about 40,000 clones, about nine tenths seen once, with around 7% in the top ten. The V and J ends lost 2 bases and 5 bases respectively, with 9 bases between them. There are 13 residues in the CDR3. From germline, CDR1 is WNHNN and CDR2 SYGVQD (reference sequence). The sequence was obtained from a human patient who received an intestinal transplant, so some T cells may come from the graft donor. The rearrangement uses TRBV10-1 and TRBJ1-1; D call uncertain. Material: PBMCs, obtained 260 to 280 days after transplant. DNA of the CDR3: TGCGCCAGCAGTGAGAATAAGGCAACTGAAGCTTTCTTT. Translation gives CASSENKATEAFF.